Below, 15 T cell receptor beta chains from the same sample are listed, as sequenced in a study of blood T cell repertoires in COVID-19. Libraries were prepared by immunoSEQ multiplex PCR; TCRdb keeps only in-frame clonotypes and omits some of them. The sample shows more than 250,000 clones, approximately 86% of them seen only once. The sequenced sample consisted of peripheral blood. The receptors derive from a woman aged 30 to 39 who had recovered from COVID-19.

The V gene is TRBV24-1, the J gene TRBJ2-4; D possibly corresponds to TRBD2 (7 bases). V was shortened by 3 bases and J by 2 bases, with 13 bases between the two germline ends. Germline CDR1 KGHDR, CDR2 SFDVKD. The CDR3 runs to 16 residues. The CDR3 sequence is CATSDTRGGPKNIQYF. Here the CDR3 DNA reads TGTGCCACCAGTGATACAAGGGGGGGGCCCAAAAACATTCAGTACTTC.

The chain has TRBV28 and TRBJ2-1, with 9 bases aligning to TRBD2. Losses at the gene ends were 6 bases for V and 6 bases for J; bases not matched to a gene: 6. Germline CDR1 is MDHEN and CDR2 is SYDVKM. The CDR3 consists of 14 residues. The CDR3, as DNA: TGTGCCAGCAGCCCTCGACTAGCGGTCAATGAGCAGTTCTTC. This codes for CASSPRLAVNEQFF.

V is TRBV13 and J is TRBJ2-3; 12 bases are shared with TRBD2. Germline loops: CDR1 PRHDT, CDR2 FYEKMQ (reference sequence). The CDR3 length is 15 residues. V dropped 6 bases and J dropped 6; count of bases not matched to a gene: 7. CDR3 loop: CASSPSGGARDTQYF. The CDR3 region has the DNA TGTGCCAGCAGTCCTAGCGGGGGGGCCCGGGATACGCAGTATTTT. Full variable domain (remainder filled in from reference TRBV13 and TRBJ2-3): AAGVIQSPRHLIKEKRETATLKCYPIPRHDTVYWYQQGPGQDPQFLISFYEKMQSDKGSIPDRFSAQQFSDYHSELNMSSLELGDSALYFCASSPSGGARDTQYFGPGTRLTVL.

This clone was seen only a few times. The J gene is TRBJ1-2, the V gene TRBV11-2; unclear D gene. CDR1 and CDR2 (germline): SGHAT, FQNNGV. The CDR3 length is 14 residues. V lost 5 bases, J lost 4 bases, and 14 bases lay in between. This CDR3 is CASSPAGESYGYTF. The CDR3 DNA reads as TGTGCCAGCAGCCCAGCCGGGGAGTCCTATGGCTACACCTTC.

The chain employs TRBV3-1 (or the pseudogene TRBV3-2) and TRBJ2-1; TRBD2 matches 7 bases. The J segment lost 4 bases and the V segment lost 0 bases, leaving 9 bases of the junction unmatched. The CDR3 has 17 amino acids. Germline loops: CDR1 LGHDT, CDR2 YNNKEL (reference sequence). The CDR3 here is CASSQDPGTTQYNEQFF. CDR3 DNA sequence: TGTGCCAGCAGCCAAGACCCCGGGACTACCCAATACAATGAGCAGTTCTTC.

This clone was counted a single time. The rearrangement joins TRBV28 to TRBJ1-5, with TRBD1 matching 8 bases. Germline V gives CDR1 MDHEN, CDR2 SYDVKM. This CDR3 is built from 12 residues. V lost 5 bases to trimming and J lost 14 bases; unmatched junction nucleotides: 8. The CDR3 sequence: CASSPWTGRKHF. In DNA form, the CDR3 reads TGTGCCAGCAGTCCGTGGACAGGGAGAAAGCATTTT.

The chain is built from TRBV19 and TRBJ1-2; TRBD1 agrees at 9 bases. CDR3 length: 15 amino acids. Trimming at V came to 6 bases and at J to 2 bases, leaving 7 bases not matched to a gene. Germline CDR1 is LNHDA and CDR2 is SQIVND (reference sequence). As DNA, the CDR3 is TGTGCCAGTAGCGCCTGGGACAGGGTGAACTATGGCTACACCTTC. Protein sequence: CASSAWDRVNYGYTF.

The rearrangement links TRBV11-2 to TRBJ2-7, with TRBD2 identical over 7 bases. The CDR3 runs to 12 residues. V gave up 5 bases and J gave up 4 bases; unmatched junction bases: 2. Germline V gene sequence: CDR1 SGHAT, CDR2 FQNNGV. The CDR3 nucleotides read TGTGCCAGCAGCGGGACTAAATACGAGCAGTACTTC. Its protein product is CASSGTKYEQYF. The full variable domain, completed using reference TRBV11-2 and TRBJ2-7, is EAGVAQSPRYKIIEKRQSVAFWCNPISGHATLYWYQQILGQGPKLLIQFQNNGVVDDSQLPKDRFSAERLKGVDSTLKIQPAKLEDSAVYLCASSGTKYEQYFGPGTRLTVT.

The gene calls are TRBV27 and TRBJ2-7; D is possibly TRBD2 (5 bases). From germline, CDR1 is MNHEY and CDR2 SMNVEV (reference sequence). The V and J ends lost 0 bases and 5 bases respectively, with 11 bases between them. This CDR3 spans 14 amino acids. CDR3 in amino acids: CASSLSMGSNEQYF. The CDR3 bases are TGTGCCAGCAGTTTATCGATGGGGAGCAACGAGCAGTACTTC.

The chain links TRBV7-6 to TRBJ1-3; a weak D match, TRBD1 (5 bases). The CDR3 length is 15 residues. CDR1 SGHVS and CDR2 FNYEAQ come from the germline V gene. The V gene lost 1 base and the J gene lost 6 bases, with 13 bases spanning the gap. CDR3 in amino acids: CASSLVGGAENTIYF. In nucleotides, the CDR3 is TGTGCCAGCAGCTTAGTCGGGGGTGCTGAAAACACCATATATTTT.

The V and J genes are TRBV5-1 and TRBJ2-5; 8 bases are a match to TRBD2. With 0 bases clipped from V and 2 bases from J, the junction kept 3 bases outside the gene matches. CDR1 is SGHRS, CDR2 YFSETQ, per germline. The CDR3 runs to 15 residues. CDR3 loop: CASSLAGGVQETQYF. Written as DNA, the CDR3 is TGCGCCAGCAGCTTGGCGGGAGGGGTTCAAGAGACCCAGTACTTC.

The chain recombines TRBV6-5 with TRBJ1-2; D is uncertain. The CDR3 is 13 amino acids. Germline V gene sequence: CDR1 MNHEY, CDR2 SVGAGI. With 0 bases removed from V and 4 bases from J, the gap between germline ends came to 6 bases. The CDR3 bases are TGTGCCAGCAGTTACTCCAGGTCCTATGGCTACACCTTC. Its protein product is CASSYSRSYGYTF.

In nucleotides, the CDR3 is TGTGCCAGTAGTTTAGGGGACTTCTACAATGAGCAGTTCTTC. It yields the protein CASSLGDFYNEQFF. J is TRBJ2-1 and V is TRBV19, with D possibly matching TRBD2 (6 bases). This CDR3 comprises 14 residues. Germline loops: CDR1 LNHDA, CDR2 SQIVND (reference sequence). The germline V and J ends were trimmed by 5 bases and 3 bases, with 11 bases remaining between them.

The sample holds a few counts of this clone. This sequence joins TRBV3-1 (or the pseudogene TRBV3-2) and TRBJ2-1, with D tentatively TRBD2 (6 bases). Trimming took 1 base from V and 8 from J, leaving 15 bases between them. Germline assignment: CDR1 LGHDT and CDR2 YNNKEL (reference sequence). The CDR3 is made up of 15 amino acids. The DNA for the CDR3 is TGTGCCAGCAGCCAAGTCACGGGGGTGCGCGATGAGCAGTTCTTC. Protein product: CASSQVTGVRDEQFF.

This sequence joins TRBV30 and TRBJ1-2; D perhaps matches TRBD1 (6 bases). Germline CDR1 reads GTSNPN; CDR2 reads SVGIG (reference sequence). CDR3 length: 14 amino acids. The V and J ends lost 3 bases and 4 bases respectively, with 15 bases between them. This CDR3 is CAWREQGTPYGYTF. The CDR3 bases are TGTGCCTGGAGGGAGCAGGGGACGCCCTATGGCTACACCTTC.